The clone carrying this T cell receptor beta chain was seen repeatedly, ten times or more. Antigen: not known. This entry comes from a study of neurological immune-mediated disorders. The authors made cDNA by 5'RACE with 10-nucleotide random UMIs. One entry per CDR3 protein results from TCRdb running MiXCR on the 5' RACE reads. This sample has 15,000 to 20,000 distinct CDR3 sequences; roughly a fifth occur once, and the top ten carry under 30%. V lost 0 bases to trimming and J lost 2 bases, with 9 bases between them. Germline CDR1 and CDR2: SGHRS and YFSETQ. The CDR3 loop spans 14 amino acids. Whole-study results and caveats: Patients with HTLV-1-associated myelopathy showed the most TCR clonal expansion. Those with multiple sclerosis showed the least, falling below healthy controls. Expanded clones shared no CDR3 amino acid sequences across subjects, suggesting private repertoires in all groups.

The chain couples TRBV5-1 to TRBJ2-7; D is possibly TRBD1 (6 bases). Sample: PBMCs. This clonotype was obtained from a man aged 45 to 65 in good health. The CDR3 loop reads CASSLASGAYEQYF. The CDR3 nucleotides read TGCGCCAGCAGCTTGGCCTCAGGGGCCTACGAGCAGTACTTC.